This TCR beta chain was retrieved from a study of sequential checkpoint blockade in melanoma. Study background: After both sequences, patients received maintenance nivolumab.

The treatment denotes: randomized to nivolumab then ipilimumab (arm A) or the reverse (arm B). Sorted cells were live CD3+CD8+, lacking CD19 and CD56, from PBMCs. The germline V gene has CDR1 SNHLY and CDR2 FYNNEI. V trimming: 2 bases; J trimming: 1 base; junction bases outside the gene matches: 9. This CDR3 contains 18 residues. Assay: immunoSEQ multiplex PCR; the TCRdb copy retains only in-frame clones and omits some. The profile covers about 21,000 clones, with 70% to 90% appearing a single time and around 10% taken by the ten largest. This TCR came from a human donor with melanoma. The chain employs TRBV2 and TRBJ2-4; TRBD2 aligns across 9 bases. This material consisted of CD8+ T cells sorted from blood (inferred from file names), taken from a patient given nivolumab and ipilimumab in sequence. The CDR3 reads CASSERSGRGGAKNIQYF. CDR3 nucleotides: TGTGCCAGCAGTGAACGTAGCGGGAGAGGAGGGGCCAAAAACATTCAGTACTTC. The full variable domain, in which reference TRBV2 and TRBJ2-4 provide the parts outside the CDR3, is EPEVTQTPSHQVTQMGQEVILRCVPISNHLYFYWYRQILGQKVEFLVSFYNNEISEKSEIFDDQFSVERPDGSNFTLKIRSTKLEDSAMYFCASSERSGRGGAKNIQYFGAGTRLSVL.